This is a list of T cell receptor beta chains from one sample in a study of blood T cell repertoires in COVID-19. Measured with immunoSEQ multiplex PCR; TCRdb has only the in-frame clones, and not every one. Of fewer than 110,000 clones listed, roughly 90% are singletons. The sample taken for sequencing was peripheral blood. All receptors derive from a man aged 35-49 years with active or convalescent COVID-19. The CDR3 runs from the conserved cysteine through the conserved F or W. A D gene is named only where the DNA matches it firmly. Not all rows give a size; the values are once, few, many and, for expanded clones, a class.

v_call: TRBV6-2/TRBV6-3; j_call: TRBJ1-1; clone_size: -; d_call: -; cdr3_aa: CASSYSRGNTEAFF; cdr3_nt: TGTGCCAGCAGTTACTCAAGGGGTAACACTGAAGCTTTCTTT
v_call: TRBV3-1/TRBV3-2; j_call: TRBJ2-3; clone_size: -; d_call: -; cdr3_aa: CASSPPGADTQYF; cdr3_nt: TGTGCCAGCAGCCCCCCGGGGGCAGATACGCAGTATTTT
v_call: TRBV16; j_call: TRBJ1-2; clone_size: -; d_call: -; cdr3_aa: CASSQSAGGGVYGYTF; cdr3_nt: TGTGCCAGCAGCCAATCGGCTGGCGGGGGAGTCTATGGCTACACCTTC
v_call: TRBV5-1; j_call: TRBJ1-1; clone_size: few; d_call: -; cdr3_aa: CASSGTSNTEAFF; cdr3_nt: TGCGCCAGCAGCGGGACTTCGAACACTGAAGCTTTCTTT
v_call: TRBV4-1; j_call: TRBJ1-5; clone_size: -; d_call: TRBD1; cdr3_aa: CASSPLLGQGSRGNQPQHF; cdr3_nt: TGCGCCAGCAGCCCCTTGCTTGGACAGGGGTCGAGGGGCAATCAGCCCCAGCATTTT
v_call: TRBV25-1; j_call: TRBJ2-7; clone_size: once; d_call: TRBD1; cdr3_aa: CASGDRGLGEQYF; cdr3_nt: TGTGCCAGCGGCGACAGGGGGCTCGGCGAGCAGTACTTC
v_call: TRBV6-5; j_call: TRBJ1-5; clone_size: -; d_call: -; cdr3_aa: CASSKQVGNQPQHF; cdr3_nt: TGTGCCAGCAGCAAACAAGTTGGCAATCAGCCCCAGCATTTT
v_call: TRBV28; j_call: TRBJ1-2; clone_size: -; d_call: -; cdr3_aa: CASRQIGQTHGYTF; cdr3_nt: TGTGCCAGCAGACAAATAGGACAGACCCATGGCTACACCTTC
v_call: TRBV27; j_call: TRBJ1-6; clone_size: -; d_call: -; cdr3_aa: CASSLGAIMFNSPLHF; cdr3_nt: TGTGCCAGCAGTTTAGGGGCCATTATGTTCAATTCACCCCTCCACTTT
v_call: TRBV5-8; j_call: TRBJ2-3; clone_size: -; d_call: TRBD2; cdr3_aa: CASSPRTSGQDTQYF; cdr3_nt: TGTGCCAGCAGCCCTCGGACTAGCGGGCAGGATACGCAGTATTTT
v_call: TRBV5-5; j_call: TRBJ1-2; clone_size: -; d_call: TRBD1; cdr3_aa: CASSQQGNYGYTF; cdr3_nt: TGTGCCAGCAGCCAACAGGGGAACTATGGCTACACCTTC
v_call: TRBV6-5; j_call: TRBJ1-1; clone_size: -; d_call: TRBD1; cdr3_aa: CASSFLTGDAFF; cdr3_nt: TGTGCCAGCAGTTTTTTAACAGGGGACGCTTTCTTT
v_call: TRBV7-7; j_call: TRBJ1-1; clone_size: few; d_call: -; cdr3_aa: CASSLWGGANTEAFF; cdr3_nt: TGTGCCAGCAGCTTATGGGGGGGCGCGAACACTGAAGCTTTCTTT
v_call: TRBV28; j_call: TRBJ1-2; clone_size: -; d_call: TRBD1; cdr3_aa: CASSSHSGTGWGYTF; cdr3_nt: TGTGCCAGCAGTTCGCACTCCGGGACAGGGTGGGGCTACACCTTC
v_call: TRBV6-5; j_call: TRBJ1-5; clone_size: -; d_call: -; cdr3_aa: CASWRVGWPQHF; cdr3_nt: TGTGCCAGTTGGAGGGTTGGTTGGCCCCAGCATTTT
v_call: TRBV5-1; j_call: TRBJ2-1; clone_size: -; d_call: TRBD2; cdr3_aa: CASSLAASGGGRHNEQFF; cdr3_nt: TGCGCCAGCAGCTTGGCCGCATCCGGGGGAGGGAGACACAATGAGCAGTTCTTC
v_call: TRBV11-2; j_call: TRBJ2-2; clone_size: -; d_call: TRBD1; cdr3_aa: CASSSGQGAAGELFF; cdr3_nt: TGTGCCAGCAGCTCGGGGCAGGGGGCGGCCGGGGAGCTGTTTTTT
v_call: TRBV19; j_call: TRBJ2-3; clone_size: -; d_call: -; cdr3_aa: CASSPLDTLTDTQYF; cdr3_nt: TGTGCCAGTAGCCCACTAGATACGTTGACAGATACGCAGTATTTT
v_call: TRBV7-2; j_call: TRBJ2-7; clone_size: once; d_call: -; cdr3_aa: CASSSTGGMNEQYF; cdr3_nt: TGTGCCAGCAGCTCGACTGGGGGGATGAACGAGCAGTACTTC
v_call: TRBV7-6; j_call: TRBJ2-2; clone_size: -; d_call: -; cdr3_aa: CASSPRVEGNTGELFF; cdr3_nt: TGTGCCAGCAGCCCCCGCGTCGAGGGGAACACCGGGGAGCTGTTTTTT
v_call: TRBV28; j_call: TRBJ2-7; clone_size: -; d_call: -; cdr3_aa: CASSPHRYYEQYF; cdr3_nt: TGTGCCAGCAGTCCCCACAGATACTACGAGCAGTACTTC
v_call: TRBV5-1; j_call: TRBJ2-7; clone_size: once; d_call: -; cdr3_aa: CASSLETASYEQYF; cdr3_nt: TGCGCCAGCAGCTTGGAGACAGCTTCCTACGAGCAGTACTTC
v_call: TRBV27; j_call: TRBJ2-2; clone_size: once; d_call: TRBD2; cdr3_aa: CASSLWGLAGVYTGELFF; cdr3_nt: TGTGCCAGCAGTTTATGGGGCCTAGCGGGAGTGTACACCGGGGAGCTGTTTTTT
v_call: TRBV28; j_call: TRBJ1-1; clone_size: -; d_call: -; cdr3_aa: CASSLPGSVNTEAFF; cdr3_nt: TGTGCCAGCAGTTTGCCAGGATCGGTGAACACTGAAGCTTTCTTT
v_call: TRBV7-3; j_call: TRBJ1-2; clone_size: -; d_call: TRBD1; cdr3_aa: CASSVTGGDYGYTF; cdr3_nt: TGTGCCAGCAGCGTCACAGGGGGCGACTATGGCTACACCTTC
v_call: TRBV5-1; j_call: TRBJ2-2; clone_size: -; d_call: -; cdr3_aa: CASSFSRENTGELFF; cdr3_nt: TGCGCCAGCAGCTTCAGCCGGGAAAACACCGGGGAGCTGTTTTTT
v_call: TRBV7-2; j_call: TRBJ2-5; clone_size: -; d_call: -; cdr3_aa: CASRDHPASAKETQYF; cdr3_nt: TGTGCCAGCAGGGACCACCCTGCTAGCGCAAAAGAGACCCAGTACTTC
v_call: TRBV21-1; j_call: TRBJ2-7; clone_size: -; d_call: -; cdr3_aa: CASSPSFSGDRGHEQYF; cdr3_nt: TGTGCCAGCAGCCCCTCCTTCTCCGGGGACAGGGGCCACGAGCAGTACTTC
v_call: TRBV6-5; j_call: TRBJ2-2; clone_size: -; d_call: TRBD1; cdr3_aa: CASSLPGQGGTGELFF; cdr3_nt: TGTGCCAGCAGTTTACCGGGACAGGGAGGCACCGGGGAGCTGTTTTTT
v_call: TRBV6-1; j_call: TRBJ1-6; clone_size: -; d_call: -; cdr3_aa: CASSELPDGNSPLHF; cdr3_nt: TGTGCCAGCAGTGAATTACCCGACGGGAATTCACCCCTCCACTTT
v_call: TRBV28; j_call: TRBJ2-1; clone_size: -; d_call: -; cdr3_aa: CASSLGEHEQFF; cdr3_nt: TGTGCCAGCAGTTTAGGGGAGCACGAGCAGTTCTTC
v_call: TRBV3-1/TRBV3-2; j_call: TRBJ1-2; clone_size: -; d_call: -; cdr3_aa: CASSQTGKGGYTF; cdr3_nt: TGTGCCAGCAGCCAAACAGGGAAGGGTGGCTACACCTTC
v_call: TRBV28; j_call: TRBJ2-7; clone_size: -; d_call: -; cdr3_aa: CASTQDSSYEQYF; cdr3_nt: TGTGCCAGCACCCAGGACAGTTCCTACGAGCAGTACTTC
v_call: TRBV28; j_call: TRBJ1-5; clone_size: -; d_call: -; cdr3_aa: CASTLGGISNQPQHF; cdr3_nt: TGTGCCAGCACTCTCGGAGGGATTTCCAATCAGCCCCAGCATTTT
v_call: TRBV4-3; j_call: TRBJ2-7; clone_size: -; d_call: -; cdr3_aa: CASSRDTGSYEQYF; cdr3_nt: TGCGCCAGCAGCCGAGATACGGGGAGCTACGAGCAGTACTTC
v_call: TRBV7-3; j_call: TRBJ1-1; clone_size: -; d_call: -; cdr3_aa: CASSLFEGNEAFF; cdr3_nt: TGTGCCAGCAGCTTATTCGAGGGAAATGAAGCTTTCTTT
v_call: TRBV27; j_call: TRBJ1-5; clone_size: -; d_call: TRBD1; cdr3_aa: CASSSQGGGIQGAQSNQPQHF; cdr3_nt: TGTGCCAGCAGCTCCCAAGGGGGGGGAATACAGGGGGCGCAGAGCAATCAGCCCCAGCATTTT
v_call: TRBV7-9; j_call: TRBJ1-1; clone_size: -; d_call: -; cdr3_aa: CASSLGGGGGIEAFF; cdr3_nt: TGTGCCAGCAGCTTAGGCGGCGGGGGAGGTATTGAAGCTTTCTTT
v_call: TRBV9; j_call: TRBJ2-7; clone_size: -; d_call: TRBD2; cdr3_aa: CASSGTSASYEQYF; cdr3_nt: TGTGCCAGCAGCGGGACTAGCGCGTCCTACGAGCAGTACTTC
v_call: TRBV5-1; j_call: TRBJ2-7; clone_size: -; d_call: TRBD1; cdr3_aa: CASSLWTGAYEQYF; cdr3_nt: TGCGCCAGCAGCTTGTGGACAGGGGCCTACGAGCAGTACTTC
v_call: TRBV4-3; j_call: TRBJ2-6; clone_size: -; d_call: -; cdr3_aa: CASSRAGGLFSGANVLTF; cdr3_nt: TGCGCCAGCAGCCGAGCTGGAGGGCTCTTCTCTGGGGCCAACGTCCTGACTTTC
v_call: TRBV6-6; j_call: TRBJ1-5; clone_size: -; d_call: -; cdr3_aa: CASTQWGESQHF; cdr3_nt: TGTGCCAGCACCCAGTGGGGGGAATCCCAGCATTTT
v_call: TRBV24-1; j_call: TRBJ2-1; clone_size: -; d_call: -; cdr3_aa: CATSGHPGVGEQFF; cdr3_nt: TGTGCCACCAGTGGACACCCAGGGGTCGGTGAGCAGTTCTTC
v_call: TRBV6-5; j_call: TRBJ1-1; clone_size: once; d_call: -; cdr3_aa: CASSYSSAGNTEAFF; cdr3_nt: TGTGCCAGCAGTTACTCGAGCGCGGGGAACACTGAAGCTTTCTTT
v_call: TRBV19; j_call: TRBJ2-3; clone_size: -; d_call: TRBD2; cdr3_aa: CASSISGASTDTQYF; cdr3_nt: TGTGCCAGTAGTATTAGCGGGGCTAGCACAGATACGCAGTATTTT
v_call: TRBV9; j_call: TRBJ1-4; clone_size: once; d_call: -; cdr3_aa: CASSAQGNADEKLFF; cdr3_nt: TGTGCCAGCAGCGCCCAGGGTAATGCGGATGAAAAACTGTTTTTT
v_call: TRBV19; j_call: TRBJ1-1; clone_size: -; d_call: -; cdr3_aa: CASRTGNTEAFF; cdr3_nt: TGTGCCAGCCGTACAGGGAACACTGAAGCTTTCTTT
v_call: TRBV4-3; j_call: TRBJ2-7; clone_size: few; d_call: -; cdr3_aa: CASSQVWLGAGEQYF; cdr3_nt: TGCGCCAGCAGCCAAGTATGGTTGGGAGCCGGGGAGCAGTACTTC
v_call: TRBV20-1; j_call: TRBJ1-5; clone_size: -; d_call: -; cdr3_aa: CSASGQGHRLGQPQHF; cdr3_nt: TGCAGTGCTAGTGGGCAGGGCCATAGGTTAGGTCAGCCCCAGCATTTT
v_call: TRBV9; j_call: TRBJ2-2; clone_size: -; d_call: TRBD2; cdr3_aa: CASSVGLAVTGELFF; cdr3_nt: TGTGCCAGCAGCGTTGGGCTAGCGGTCACCGGGGAGCTGTTTTTT
v_call: TRBV14; j_call: TRBJ2-1; clone_size: -; d_call: TRBD2; cdr3_aa: CASSPPGLAGISSYNEQFF; cdr3_nt: TGTGCCAGCAGCCCACCGGGACTAGCGGGGATAAGCTCCTACAATGAGCAGTTCTTC
v_call: TRBV3-1/TRBV3-2; j_call: TRBJ2-2; clone_size: few; d_call: -; cdr3_aa: CASSQAGAGELFF; cdr3_nt: TGTGCCAGCAGCCAAGCGGGAGCCGGGGAGCTGTTTTTT
v_call: TRBV18; j_call: TRBJ2-2; clone_size: -; d_call: -; cdr3_aa: CASSTVQLNTGELFF; cdr3_nt: TGTGCCAGCTCAACAGTACAGCTAAACACCGGGGAGCTGTTTTTT
v_call: TRBV7-2; j_call: TRBJ1-5; clone_size: once; d_call: -; cdr3_aa: CASSQRQGRQPQHF; cdr3_nt: TGTGCCAGCAGCCAGAGGCAGGGTCGGCAGCCCCAGCATTTT